The rows below give T cell receptor beta chains drawn from one sample of a study of T cell responses to AZD1222 COVID-19 vaccine. Clones were sequenced by immunoSEQ multiplex PCR, and TCRdb holds only the in-frame ones, with some missing. This listing includes about 140,000 clones. The material sequenced was peripheral blood. These receptors came from an adult in good health. CDR3s include the opening cysteine and the closing phenylalanine or tryptophan. Each record gives: V gene, J gene, D gene, CDR3 DNA, CDR3 protein. D genes are given only for firm matches.

V: TRBV28
J: TRBJ2-7
D: .
DNA: TGTGCCAGCCTAGGGTGGTCTGAGCAGTACTTC
CDR3: CASLGWSEQYF

V: TRBV4-1
J: TRBJ2-5
D: .
DNA: TGCGCCAGCAGCCAAGAGGGAAGAATCCAAGAGACCCAGTACTTC
CDR3: CASSQEGRIQETQYF

V: TRBV6-2/TRBV6-3
J: TRBJ2-5
D: .
DNA: TGTGCCAGCAGTTACTCCTACCTCACTGACAGCGCGTATCGGGAGACCCAGTACTTC
CDR3: CASSYSYLTDSAYRETQYF

V: TRBV9
J: TRBJ1-6
D: .
DNA: TGTGCCAGCAGCACTACCGGGTTGGGTAATTCACCCCTCCACTTT
CDR3: CASSTTGLGNSPLHF

V: TRBV5-1
J: TRBJ1-2
D: .
DNA: TGCGCCAGCAGCCCTTCGACCACTAACTATGGCTACACCTTC
CDR3: CASSPSTTNYGYTF

V: TRBV7-2
J: TRBJ2-7
D: TRBD1
DNA: TGTGCCAGCAGCTTAGCCGGGACAGGGGGCTCCTACGAGCAGTACTTC
CDR3: CASSLAGTGGSYEQYF

V: TRBV16
J: TRBJ1-2
D: TRBD1
DNA: TGTGCCAGCAGCCACTTACAGGGGGATCATGGCTACACCTTC
CDR3: CASSHLQGDHGYTF

V: TRBV7-3
J: TRBJ1-1
D: .
DNA: TGTGCCAGCAGCTTCGAGGGTAGGAACACTGAAGCTTTCTTT
CDR3: CASSFEGRNTEAFF

V: TRBV6-5
J: TRBJ1-5
D: .
DNA: TGTGCCAGCAGTCCCGGGGGTCAGCCCCAGCATTTT
CDR3: CASSPGGQPQHF

V: TRBV2
J: TRBJ1-4
D: .
DNA: TGTGCCAGCAGTGGAGCTGGAACGGGGTTTTTT
CDR3: CASSGAGTGFF

V: TRBV5-1
J: TRBJ1-2
D: TRBD1
DNA: TGCGCCAGCAGGACCGGGACAGCCGAACCCGCTAACTATGGCTACACCTTC
CDR3: CASRTGTAEPANYGYTF

V: TRBV7-8
J: TRBJ2-1
D: TRBD2
DNA: TGTGCCAGCAGCCCCAGACGTCTAGCGGGCTACAATGAGCAGTTCTTC
CDR3: CASSPRRLAGYNEQFF

V: TRBV19
J: TRBJ1-2
D: TRBD1
DNA: TGTGCCAGTACCCGGACAGGGCCAGCGTACTATGGCTACACCTTC
CDR3: CASTRTGPAYYGYTF

V: TRBV19
J: TRBJ1-2
D: .
DNA: TGTGCCAGTAGTACCCGACAGGCGACTAACTATGGCTACACCTTC
CDR3: CASSTRQATNYGYTF

V: TRBV4-1
J: TRBJ1-3
D: .
DNA: TGCGCCAGCAGCCAAGATAGGGGGACTGGAAACACCATATATTTT
CDR3: CASSQDRGTGNTIYF

V: TRBV11-2
J: TRBJ1-4
D: .
DNA: TGTGCCAGCAGCGTACAGTCCCGTGAGGGTGAAAAACTGTTTTTT
CDR3: CASSVQSREGEKLFF

V: TRBV27
J: TRBJ2-2
D: TRBD1
DNA: TGTGCCAGCAGGCGGACAGGGCCTCCGCGTAACACCGGGGAGCTGTTTTTT
CDR3: CASRRTGPPRNTGELFF

V: TRBV14
J: TRBJ2-7
D: TRBD2
DNA: TGTGCCAGCAGCCGCCACGAACTAGCGGGGGGGCTTGGCGAGCAGTACTTC
CDR3: CASSRHELAGGLGEQYF

V: TRBV7-3
J: TRBJ1-4
D: .
DNA: TGTGCCAGCAGCTTAGGGCGTGGGACTGAAAAACTGTTTTTT
CDR3: CASSLGRGTEKLFF

V: TRBV27
J: TRBJ1-4
D: .
DNA: TGTGCCAGCAAACCCTCAGGGGCCCCTATTGAAAAACTGTTTTTT
CDR3: CASKPSGAPIEKLFF

V: TRBV9
J: TRBJ1-4
D: .
DNA: TGTGCCAGCAGCTCCCGGGACCGCCGTAATGAAAAACTGTTTTTT
CDR3: CASSSRDRRNEKLFF

V: TRBV10-3
J: TRBJ1-2
D: TRBD1
DNA: TGTGCCATCAGTGAGTCGACAGGGGTCGTGAGCTACACCTTC
CDR3: CAISESTGVVSYTF

V: TRBV18
J: TRBJ2-1
D: .
DNA: TGTGCCAGCTCACCCTCAGGGATCGATGAGCAGTTCTTC
CDR3: CASSPSGIDEQFF

V: TRBV28
J: TRBJ1-5
D: .
DNA: TGTGCCAGCTTTGTTAATAGCAATCAGCCCCAGCATTTT
CDR3: CASFVNSNQPQHF

V: TRBV7-9
J: TRBJ1-6
D: .
DNA: TGTGCCAGCAGCTTCAAATCGGGACATAATTCACCCCTCCACTTT
CDR3: CASSFKSGHNSPLHF

V: TRBV6-5
J: TRBJ1-6
D: .
DNA: TGTGCCAGCAGTTACTCACGAAGCCGCTATAATTCACCCCTCCACTTT
CDR3: CASSYSRSRYNSPLHF

V: TRBV2
J: TRBJ1-3
D: TRBD1
DNA: TGTGCCAGCAGGCGACAGGGGACTTTCTCTGGAAACACCATATATTTT
CDR3: CASRRQGTFSGNTIYF

V: TRBV7-9
J: TRBJ1-1
D: .
DNA: TGTGCCAGCAGCCCCCCGGGTCTGAACACTGAAGCTTTCTTT
CDR3: CASSPPGLNTEAFF

V: TRBV16
J: TRBJ1-1
D: .
DNA: TGTGCCAGCAGCCAAGATCAGAACACTGAAGCTTTCTTT
CDR3: CASSQDQNTEAFF

V: TRBV5-1
J: TRBJ2-7
D: .
DNA: TGCGCCAGCAGCTTTACAGGGAACTACGAGCAGTACTTC
CDR3: CASSFTGNYEQYF

V: TRBV6-2/TRBV6-3
J: TRBJ1-6
D: .
DNA: TGTGCCAGCAGTTACTCGGGCTCACCCCTCCACTTT
CDR3: CASSYSGSPLHF

V: TRBV18
J: TRBJ1-2
D: .
DNA: TGTGCCAGCTCACCACTACCCGGCGAGTCCGATGGCTACACCTTC
CDR3: CASSPLPGESDGYTF

V: TRBV7-6
J: TRBJ2-1
D: .
DNA: TGTGCCAGCAGCTTAAGCGATGATATCGATGAGCAGTTCTTC
CDR3: CASSLSDDIDEQFF

V: TRBV7-9
J: TRBJ1-2
D: .
DNA: TGTGCCAGCAGCTTAAGGGGAGGGTCGGGAAACTATGGCTACACCTTC
CDR3: CASSLRGGSGNYGYTF

V: TRBV11-3
J: TRBJ1-2
D: .
DNA: TGTGCCAGCAGCTTATCGAGCCAGGGGTATGGCTACACCTTC
CDR3: CASSLSSQGYGYTF

V: TRBV6-5
J: TRBJ2-2
D: TRBD1
DNA: TGTGCCAGCAGATACGGAGGGACAGGGGGCAGGAGGGAGCTGTTTTTT
CDR3: CASRYGGTGGRRELFF

V: TRBV7-9
J: TRBJ1-2
D: .
DNA: TGTGCCAGCAGCTTAGTGGAGGGTCTCGGCTACACCTTC
CDR3: CASSLVEGLGYTF

V: TRBV6-5
J: TRBJ1-1
D: .
DNA: TGTGCCAGCAGCCTGGGACGGTCGAACACTGAAGCTTTCTTT
CDR3: CASSLGRSNTEAFF

V: TRBV18
J: TRBJ1-2
D: TRBD1
DNA: TGCGCCAGCTCACCACACAGGGGCGAAGGCTACACCTTC
CDR3: CASSPHRGEGYTF

V: TRBV2
J: TRBJ1-5
D: .
DNA: TGTGCCAGCAGTGAGCGCCCATCCGTCGGTTATAGCAATCAGCCCCAGCATTTT
CDR3: CASSERPSVGYSNQPQHF